This entry lists 24 T cell receptor beta chains sequenced from one sample in a study of regulatory and conventional T cells in RAG deficiency. TCRdb's table, derived via immunoSEQ multiplex PCR, lists solely in-frame clones and lacks some. The data hold about 30,000 clones, with around 90% observed a single time. The sorted regulatory T cells were CD4+, CD25-high and CD127-low, with genomic DNA sequenced. These data were also filed under a second study, of regulatory T cells. Per that study: Amplification used 52 TRBV primers and 13 TRBJ primers.

The source material was Tregs sorted from blood. These receptor sequences come from a human donor in good health.

V gene TRBV5-4 combines with J gene TRBJ2-3; D is undetermined. Germline CDR1 and CDR2: SGHNT and YYREEE (reference sequence). The CDR3 is 17 residues long. V was clipped by 0 bases and J by 2 bases, with 16 bases between them. The CDR3 loop reads CASSLGYSGRLTDTQYF. For the CDR3, the DNA is TGTGCCAGCAGCTTGGGGTATTCTGGAAGGCTCACAGATACGCAGTATTTT.

The J gene is TRBJ1-6, the V gene TRBV11-2; D is ambiguous. Between the trimmed V and J ends, which lost 2 bases and 6 bases, there was a span of 8 bases. CDR3 length equals 14 residues. Germline assignment: CDR1 SGHAT and CDR2 FQNNGV. CDR3 in amino acids: CASSLSRINSPLHF. The DNA of the CDR3 is TGTGCCAGCAGCTTATCCAGGATTAATTCACCCCTCCACTTT.

The V gene is TRBV5-1, the J gene TRBJ2-1; D possibly corresponds to TRBD2 (7 bases). CDR1 and CDR2 (germline): SGHRS, YFSETQ. Trimming removed 0 bases from V and 4 bases from J, with 20 bases in between. This CDR3 is 18 amino acids long. CDR3 bases: TGCGCCAGCAGCTTGGTACGATCGGCCGGGGGGCATTACAATGAGCAGTTCTTC. Protein: CASSLVRSAGGHYNEQFF. Together with reference TRBV5-1 and TRBJ2-1, the CDR3 gives the full variable domain: KAGVTQTPRYLIKTRGQQVTLSCSPISGHRSVSWYQQTPGQGLQFLFEYFSETQRNKGNFPGRFSGRQFSNSRSEMNVSTLELGDSALYLCASSLVRSAGGHYNEQFFGPGTRLTVL.

The rearrangement uses TRBV10-3 and TRBJ1-5, with D unresolved. V shed 2 bases and J shed 7 bases, with 6 bases lying between them. The CDR3 is 12 residues long. Germline V gene data show CDR1 as ENHRY and CDR2 as SYGVKD. CDR3 nucleotide sequence: TGTGCCATCAGTGAGGGGCTCCAGCCCCAGCATTTT. Translated: CAISEGLQPQHF.

V and J are TRBV18 and TRBJ1-2; D ambiguous. Per germline, CDR1 KGHSH and CDR2 LQKENI. V lost 3 bases to trimming and J lost 6 bases, with 14 bases between them. This CDR3 is 14 amino acids long. This chain's CDR3 is CASSPRAGSDGYTF. CDR3 in DNA: TGTGCCAGCTCACCCCGGGCCGGTTCGGATGGCTACACCTTC.

The rearrangement uses TRBV4-1 and TRBJ1-3; TRBD1 aligns across 7 bases. The J segment lost 7 bases and the V segment lost 4 bases, leaving 16 bases of the junction unmatched. Germline CDR1 reads MGHRA; CDR2 reads YSYEKL. The CDR3 is made up of 17 amino acids. As DNA, the CDR3 is TGCGCCAGCAGCCGATACACAACAGGGGCGGTTGGGAACACCATATATTTT. It codes for CASSRYTTGAVGNTIYF.

This clone was observed a few times. The chain couples TRBV28 to TRBJ1-1; TRBD1 matches 7 bases. J lost 0 bases, V lost 4 bases, and 2 bases had no gene match. The CDR3 has 14 amino acids. Per the germline V gene, CDR1 is MDHEN and CDR2 is SYDVKM. This CDR3 reads CASSSTGLNTEAFF. In DNA, the CDR3 is TGTGCCAGCAGTTCGACAGGGTTGAACACTGAAGCTTTCTTT.

The chain uses TRBV7-2 and TRBJ1-1, with D possibly TRBD1 on 5 matching bases. Per the germline V gene, CDR1 is SGHTA and CDR2 is FQGNSA. This CDR3 region has 15 residues. V was trimmed by 3 bases and J by 5 bases, leaving 16 bases between them. CDR3 in amino acids: CASSFRMGGVTEAFF. The DNA of the CDR3 is TGTGCCAGCAGCTTTCGTATGGGGGGAGTTACTGAAGCTTTCTTT.

V and J are TRBV18 and TRBJ1-2; a possible D gene is TRBD1 (5 bases). The CDR3 is 13 amino acids. Per the germline V gene, CDR1 is KGHSH and CDR2 is LQKENI. The V end lost 4 bases, the J end lost 4 bases, and 10 bases lay between the germline ends. The CDR3 DNA is TGTGCCAGCTCACTTGACAGCCCCTATGGCTACACCTTC. As protein: CASSLDSPYGYTF.

CDR3: CASSEVGGGNTIYF. The CDR3 coding sequence is TGTGCCAGCAGTGAAGTAGGTGGTGGAAACACCATATATTTT. The J gene is TRBJ1-3, the V gene TRBV6-1; D gene uncertain. The germline V and J ends were trimmed by 1 base and 3 bases, with 7 bases remaining between them. CDR1 and CDR2 (germline): MNHNS, SASEGT. This CDR3 has 14 amino acids.

This clone showed up just a few times. The rearrangement links TRBV9 to TRBJ2-3; D is possibly TRBD1 or TRBD2 (5 bases each). Germline V CDR1 and CDR2: SGDLS, YYNGEE. The CDR3 length is 15 residues. Trimming removed 3 bases from V and 2 bases from J, with 13 bases in between. The CDR3 here is CASSAGDRVTDTQYF. The CDR3 nucleotides read TGTGCCAGCAGCGCCGGGGACCGAGTCACAGATACGCAGTATTTT.

This chain connects TRBV13 to TRBJ2-3; 11 bases fit TRBD2. This CDR3 spans 17 amino acids. J lost 6 bases, V lost 3 bases, and 11 bases had no gene match. CDR1 is PRHDT, CDR2 FYEKMQ, per germline (reference sequence). CDR3 sequence (DNA): TGTGCCAGCAGCTTCCTAGCGGGGGGACTTTCCTCCGATACGCAGTATTTT. Its translation is CASSFLAGGLSSDTQYF. The full variable domain, in which reference TRBV13 and TRBJ2-3 provide the parts outside the CDR3, is AAGVIQSPRHLIKEKRETATLKCYPIPRHDTVYWYQQGPGQDPQFLISFYEKMQSDKGSIPDRFSAQQFSDYHSELNMSSLELGDSALYFCASSFLAGGLSSDTQYFGPGTRLTVL.

The genes are TRBV19 and TRBJ1-5; D is ambiguous. Germline CDR1 reads LNHDA; CDR2 reads SQIVND (reference sequence). The V and J ends lost 1 base and 0 bases respectively, with 16 bases between them. There are 18 residues in the CDR3. The CDR3 loop is CASSIGAGRSDSNQPQHF. CDR3 in DNA: TGTGCCAGTAGTATAGGAGCGGGGAGATCGGATAGCAATCAGCCCCAGCATTTT.

CDR3 sequence reads: CASSAGWYLRTDTQYF. The DNA for the CDR3 is TGTGCCAGTAGTGCTGGTTGGTACCTCCGCACAGATACGCAGTATTTT. The rearrangement links TRBV19 to TRBJ2-3; D gene ambiguous. The germline gives CDR1 LNHDA, CDR2 SQIVND (reference sequence). This CDR3 has 16 residues. V was shortened by 5 bases and J by 1 base, with 16 bases between the two germline ends.

The chain carries TRBV4-1 and TRBJ2-3, with 14 nucleotides matching TRBD2. The CDR3 runs 19 residues. From germline, CDR1 is MGHRA and CDR2 YSYEKL. J was trimmed by 2 bases and V by 4 bases; bases with no gene match: 11. CDR3 protein: CASSRRTRLAGGTTDTQYF. DNA for the CDR3: TGCGCCAGCAGCCGACGAACGAGACTAGCGGGGGGGACCACAGATACGCAGTATTTT.

The sample holds one count of this clone. The rearrangement uses TRBV6-1 and TRBJ2-3; D may be TRBD2 (6 bases). The CDR3 length is 14 residues. Trimming removed 8 bases from V and 2 bases from J, with 14 bases in between. Germline loops: CDR1 MNHNS, CDR2 SASEGT. This CDR3 reads CASARDFSTDTQYF. The CDR3 DNA reads TGTGCCAGCGCCCGGGACTTCTCCACAGATACGCAGTATTTT.

The CDR3 sequence: CASSHRRAGGRETQYF. Here the CDR3 DNA reads TGCGCCAGCAGCCACCGTCGGGCGGGGGGACGAGAGACCCAGTACTTC. V usage is TRBV5-1 and J usage is TRBJ2-5; 8 bases align to TRBD2. The germline V gene has CDR1 SGHRS and CDR2 YFSETQ. The CDR3 consists of 16 residues. The J segment lost 4 bases and the V segment lost 4 bases, leaving 12 bases of the junction unmatched.

This chain connects TRBV7-2 to TRBJ2-1, with no clear D. Trimming removed 4 bases at V and 10 bases at J, with 11 bases between. The CDR3 length is 12 residues. Germline values: CDR1 SGHTA, CDR2 FQGNSA. The CDR3 DNA follows: TGTGCCAGCAGCTCACAGCTTTGGGAGCAGTTCTTC. Protein product: CASSSQLWEQFF. The full variable domain, its missing parts supplied by reference TRBV7-2 and TRBJ2-1, is GAGVSQSPSNKVTEKGKDVELRCDPISGHTALYWYRQSLGQGLEFLIYFQGNSAPDKSGLPSDRFSAERTGGSVSTLTIQRTQQEDSAVYLCASSSQLWEQFFGPGTRLTVL.

This clone occurred once. This chain joins TRBV7-9 and TRBJ2-5; tentative D call: TRBD2 (6 bases). The V gene lost 5 bases and the J gene lost 5 bases, with 9 bases spanning the gap. The CDR3 totals 12 residues. CDR1 and CDR2 (germline): SEHNR, FQNEAQ (reference sequence). The CDR3, as DNA: TGTGCCAGCAGCCCAAGCGGGGAGACCCAGTACTTC. This encodes CASSPSGETQYF.

The V call is TRBV2, the J call TRBJ1-2; D uncertain. Trimming pared 3 bases from V and 0 bases from J, leaving 8 bases between. Germline CDR1 SNHLY, CDR2 FYNNEI. The CDR3 loop spans 14 amino acids. The CDR3: CASSDLRANYGYTF. CDR3 sequence (DNA): TGTGCCAGCAGTGACTTGAGGGCTAACTATGGCTACACCTTC.

J is TRBJ1-5 and V is TRBV7-9; D might be TRBD1 (5 bases). CDR1 SEHNR and CDR2 FQNEAQ come from the germline V gene (reference sequence). The CDR3 is made up of 17 amino acids. V was shortened by 2 bases and J by 3 bases, with 17 bases between the two germline ends. The CDR3 region is CASSLLLRQPLNQPQHF. CDR3 DNA sequence: TGTGCCAGCAGCTTACTATTAAGACAGCCCCTCAATCAGCCCCAGCATTTT.

This clone has a single count. The chain couples TRBV18 to TRBJ2-7; unclear D gene. V lost 2 bases to trimming and J lost 4 bases, with 3 bases between them. The germline gives CDR1 KGHSH, CDR2 LQKENI. The CDR3 length is 11 residues. In DNA form, the CDR3 reads TGTGCCAGCTCACCAGGGTACGAGCAGTACTTC. Protein product: CASSPGYEQYF.

V gene TRBV5-8 combines with J gene TRBJ2-5; 9 bases line up with TRBD1. CDR3 length: 15 residues. J lost 5 bases, V lost 2 bases, and 7 bases had no gene match. The V gene's germline CDR1 is SGHTS and CDR2 YDEGEE. CDR3 loop: CASSFGTGFWETQYF. The CDR3 DNA is TGTGCCAGCAGCTTCGGGACAGGGTTTTGGGAGACCCAGTACTTC.

This clone appeared once. The chain has TRBV9 and TRBJ1-5; TRBD1 is a possible D gene (5 bases). V gave up 3 bases and J gave up 5 bases, with 21 bases separating them. The CDR3 has 17 amino acids. The germline V gene encodes CDR1 SGDLS and CDR2 YYNGEE. CDR3 region: CASSAGGYGLPDQPQHF. The CDR3 DNA is TGTGCCAGCAGCGCGGGGGGTTACGGCCTTCCCGATCAGCCCCAGCATTTT.